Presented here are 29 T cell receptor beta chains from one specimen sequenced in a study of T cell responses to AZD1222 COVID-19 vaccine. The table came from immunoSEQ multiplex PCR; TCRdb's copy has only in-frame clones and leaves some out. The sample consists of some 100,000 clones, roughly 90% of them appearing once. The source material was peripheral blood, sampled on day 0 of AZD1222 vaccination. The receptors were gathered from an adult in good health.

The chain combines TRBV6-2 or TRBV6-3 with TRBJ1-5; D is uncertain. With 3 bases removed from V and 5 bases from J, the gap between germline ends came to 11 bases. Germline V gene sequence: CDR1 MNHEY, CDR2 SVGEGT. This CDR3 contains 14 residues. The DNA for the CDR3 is TGTGCCAGCAGTTATCCTGGACGCCATCAGCCCCAGCATTTT. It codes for CASSYPGRHQPQHF.

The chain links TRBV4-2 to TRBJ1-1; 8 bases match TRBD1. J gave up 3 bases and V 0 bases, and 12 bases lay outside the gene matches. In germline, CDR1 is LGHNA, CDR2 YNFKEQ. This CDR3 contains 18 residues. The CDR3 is CASSQDPRLNRGDTEAFF. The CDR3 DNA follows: TGTGCCAGCAGCCAAGATCCCCGACTCAACAGGGGGGACACTGAAGCTTTCTTT.

CDR3 loop: CASTSDLSSEAFF. Written as DNA, the CDR3 is TGTGCCAGCACCTCGGACCTCTCGAGTGAAGCTTTCTTT. The V and J genes are TRBV27 and TRBJ1-1; D is undetermined. The CDR3 totals 13 residues. Trimming took 7 bases from V and 7 from J, leaving 16 bases between them. Germline CDR1 and CDR2: MNHEY and SMNVEV (reference sequence).

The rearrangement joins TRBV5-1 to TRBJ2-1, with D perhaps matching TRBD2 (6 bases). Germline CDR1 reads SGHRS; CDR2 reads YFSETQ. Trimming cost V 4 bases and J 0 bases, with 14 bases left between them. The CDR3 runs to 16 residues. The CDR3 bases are TGCGCCAGCAGCATCGGGACTGCTCGCTCCTACAATGAGCAGTTCTTC. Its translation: CASSIGTARSYNEQFF.

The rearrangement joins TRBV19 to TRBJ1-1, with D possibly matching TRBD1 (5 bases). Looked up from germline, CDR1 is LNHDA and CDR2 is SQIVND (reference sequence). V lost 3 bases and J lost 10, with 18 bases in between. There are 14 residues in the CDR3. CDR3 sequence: CASSIAIQGFAAFF. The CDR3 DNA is TGTGCCAGTAGTATTGCCATCCAGGGATTTGCAGCTTTCTTT.

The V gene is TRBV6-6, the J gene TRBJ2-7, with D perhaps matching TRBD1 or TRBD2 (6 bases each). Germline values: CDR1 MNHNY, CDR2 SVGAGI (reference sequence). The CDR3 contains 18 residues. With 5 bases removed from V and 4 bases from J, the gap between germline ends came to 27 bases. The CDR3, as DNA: TGTGCCAGCAGTCTCAACGCGGAGGGCCCCCCTCAGGGGTACGAGCAGTACTTC. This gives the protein CASSLNAEGPPQGYEQYF.

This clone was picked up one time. CDR3 sequence (DNA): TGTGCCAGCAGCTTAGGGGGGCGACGTAATTCACCCCTCCACTTT. This encodes CASSLGGRRNSPLHF. The chain uses TRBV7-8 and TRBJ1-6; possibly TRBD1 for D (6 bases). Trimming took 1 base from V and 6 from J, leaving 10 bases between them. The CDR3 totals 15 residues. Germline lookup yields CDR1 SGHVS and CDR2 FQNEAQ.

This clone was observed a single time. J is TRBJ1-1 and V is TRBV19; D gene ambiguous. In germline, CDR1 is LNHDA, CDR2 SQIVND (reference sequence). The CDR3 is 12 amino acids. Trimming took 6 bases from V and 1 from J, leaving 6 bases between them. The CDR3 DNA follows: TGTGCCAGTAGGCTAGGGAACACTGAAGCTTTCTTT. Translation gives CASRLGNTEAFF.

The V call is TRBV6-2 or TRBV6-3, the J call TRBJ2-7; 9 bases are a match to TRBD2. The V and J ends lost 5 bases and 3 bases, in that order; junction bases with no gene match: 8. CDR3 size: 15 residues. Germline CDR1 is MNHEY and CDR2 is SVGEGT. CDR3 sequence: CASSPIAGAIYEQYF. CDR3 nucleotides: TGTGCCAGCAGTCCGATAGCGGGAGCCATCTACGAGCAGTACTTC.

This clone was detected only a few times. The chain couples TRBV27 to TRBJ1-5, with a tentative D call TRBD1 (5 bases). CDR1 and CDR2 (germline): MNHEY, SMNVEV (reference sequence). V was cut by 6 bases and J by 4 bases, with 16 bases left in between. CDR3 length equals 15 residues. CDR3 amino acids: CASSPKRGWNQPQHF. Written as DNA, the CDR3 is TGTGCCAGCAGCCCTAAAAGGGGATGGAATCAGCCCCAGCATTTT.

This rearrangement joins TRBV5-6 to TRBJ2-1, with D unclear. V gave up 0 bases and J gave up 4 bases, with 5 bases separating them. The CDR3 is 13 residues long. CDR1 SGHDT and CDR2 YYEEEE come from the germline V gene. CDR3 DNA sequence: TGTGCCAGCAGCTTGGGATTTTACAATGAGCAGTTCTTC. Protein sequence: CASSLGFYNEQFF.

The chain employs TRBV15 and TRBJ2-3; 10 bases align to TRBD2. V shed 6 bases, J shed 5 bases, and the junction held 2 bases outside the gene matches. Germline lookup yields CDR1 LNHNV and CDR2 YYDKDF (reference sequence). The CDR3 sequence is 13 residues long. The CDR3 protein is CATRGLAVDTQYF. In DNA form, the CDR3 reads TGTGCCACCAGAGGACTAGCGGTAGATACGCAGTATTTT.

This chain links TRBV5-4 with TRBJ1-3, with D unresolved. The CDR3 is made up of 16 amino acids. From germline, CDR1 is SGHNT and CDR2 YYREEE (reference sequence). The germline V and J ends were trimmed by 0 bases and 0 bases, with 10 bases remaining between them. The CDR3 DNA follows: TGTGCCAGCAGCTTGGGTGACCCACACTCTGGAAACACCATATATTTT. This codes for CASSLGDPHSGNTIYF.

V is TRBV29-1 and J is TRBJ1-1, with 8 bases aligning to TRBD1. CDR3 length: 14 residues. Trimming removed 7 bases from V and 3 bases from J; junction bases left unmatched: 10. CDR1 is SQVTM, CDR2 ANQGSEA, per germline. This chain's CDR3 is CSAKAGGLDTEAFF. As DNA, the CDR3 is TGCAGCGCTAAGGCAGGGGGCTTGGACACTGAAGCTTTCTTT.

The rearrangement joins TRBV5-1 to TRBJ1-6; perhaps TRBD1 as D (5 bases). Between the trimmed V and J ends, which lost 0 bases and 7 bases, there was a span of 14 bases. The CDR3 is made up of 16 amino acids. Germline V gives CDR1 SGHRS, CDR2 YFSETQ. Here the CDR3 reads CASSLEGDKGNSPLHF. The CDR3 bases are TGCGCCAGCAGCTTGGAAGGGGATAAGGGAAATTCACCCCTCCACTTT.

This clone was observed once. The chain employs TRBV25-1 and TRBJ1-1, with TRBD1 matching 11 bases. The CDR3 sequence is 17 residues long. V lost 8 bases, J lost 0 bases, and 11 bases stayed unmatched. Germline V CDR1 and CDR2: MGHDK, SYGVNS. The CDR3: CASPTRTGGAMNTEAFF. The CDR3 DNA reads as TGTGCCAGCCCCACTAGGACAGGGGGCGCGATGAACACTGAAGCTTTCTTT.

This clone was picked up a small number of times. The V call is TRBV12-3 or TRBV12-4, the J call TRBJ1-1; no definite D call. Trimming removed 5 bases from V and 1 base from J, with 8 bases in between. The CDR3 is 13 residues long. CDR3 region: CASSKRQNTEAFF. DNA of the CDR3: TGTGCCAGCAGTAAAAGACAGAACACTGAAGCTTTCTTT.

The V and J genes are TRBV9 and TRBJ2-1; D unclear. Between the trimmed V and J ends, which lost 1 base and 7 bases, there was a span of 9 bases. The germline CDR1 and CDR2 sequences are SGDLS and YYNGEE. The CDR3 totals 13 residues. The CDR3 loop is CASSVWSENEQFF. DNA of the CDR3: TGTGCCAGCAGCGTATGGTCGGAGAATGAGCAGTTCTTC.

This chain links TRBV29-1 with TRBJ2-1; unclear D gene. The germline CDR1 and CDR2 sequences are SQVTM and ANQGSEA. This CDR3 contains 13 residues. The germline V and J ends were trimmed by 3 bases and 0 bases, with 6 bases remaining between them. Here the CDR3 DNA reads TGCAGCGTTGAGTGGGACTCCTACAATGAGCAGTTCTTC. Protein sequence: CSVEWDSYNEQFF.

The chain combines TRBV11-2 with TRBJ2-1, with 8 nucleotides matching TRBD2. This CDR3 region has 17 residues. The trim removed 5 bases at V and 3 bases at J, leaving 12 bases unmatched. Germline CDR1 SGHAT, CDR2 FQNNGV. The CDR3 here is CASSLLEGSGNYNEQFF. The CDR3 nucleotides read TGTGCCAGCAGCCTCCTAGAGGGTAGCGGGAACTACAATGAGCAGTTCTTC.

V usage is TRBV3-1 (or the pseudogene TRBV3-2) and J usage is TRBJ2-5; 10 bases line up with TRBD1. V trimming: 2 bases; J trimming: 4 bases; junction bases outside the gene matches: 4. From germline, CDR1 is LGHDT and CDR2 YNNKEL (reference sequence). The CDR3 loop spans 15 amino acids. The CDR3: CASSQPGQGRETQYF. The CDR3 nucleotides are TGTGCCAGCAGCCAACCGGGACAGGGGAGAGAGACCCAGTACTTC.

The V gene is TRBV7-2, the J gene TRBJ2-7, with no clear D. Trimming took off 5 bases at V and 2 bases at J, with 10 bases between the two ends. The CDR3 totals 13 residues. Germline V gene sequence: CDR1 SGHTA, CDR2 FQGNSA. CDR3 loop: CASSPELTYEQYF. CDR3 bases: TGTGCCAGCAGCCCCGAGTTAACCTACGAGCAGTACTTC.

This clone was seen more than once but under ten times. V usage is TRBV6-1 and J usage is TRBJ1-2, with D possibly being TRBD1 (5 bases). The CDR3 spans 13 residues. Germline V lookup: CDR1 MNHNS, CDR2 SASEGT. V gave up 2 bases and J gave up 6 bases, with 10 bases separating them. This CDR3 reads CASSERGTNGYTF. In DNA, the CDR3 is TGTGCCAGCAGTGAAAGGGGAACGAATGGCTACACCTTC.

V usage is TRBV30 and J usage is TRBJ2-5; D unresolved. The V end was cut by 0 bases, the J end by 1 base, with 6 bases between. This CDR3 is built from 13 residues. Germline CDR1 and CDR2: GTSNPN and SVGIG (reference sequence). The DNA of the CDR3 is TGTGCCTGGAGTGTCCACACCCAAGAGACCCAGTACTTC. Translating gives CAWSVHTQETQYF.

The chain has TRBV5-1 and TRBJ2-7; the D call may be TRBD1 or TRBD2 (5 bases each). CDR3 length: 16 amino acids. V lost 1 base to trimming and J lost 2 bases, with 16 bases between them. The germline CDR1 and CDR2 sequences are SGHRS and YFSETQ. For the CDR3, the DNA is TGCGCCAGCAGCTTGAAAGGGACCCCACAAACCTACGAGCAGTACTTC. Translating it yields CASSLKGTPQTYEQYF.

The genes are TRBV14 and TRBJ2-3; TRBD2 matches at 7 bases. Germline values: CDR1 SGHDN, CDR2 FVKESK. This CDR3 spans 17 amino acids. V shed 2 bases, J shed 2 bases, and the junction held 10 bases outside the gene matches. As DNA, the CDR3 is TGTGCCAGCAGCCAATATAGTCTAGCGGATTTCACAGATACGCAGTATTTT. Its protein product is CASSQYSLADFTDTQYF. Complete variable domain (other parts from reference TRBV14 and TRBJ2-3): EAGVTQFPSHSVIEKGQTVTLRCDPISGHDNLYWYRRVMGKEIKFLLHFVKESKQDESGMPNNRFLAERTGGTYSTLKVQPAELEDSGVYFCASSQYSLADFTDTQYFGPGTRLTVL.

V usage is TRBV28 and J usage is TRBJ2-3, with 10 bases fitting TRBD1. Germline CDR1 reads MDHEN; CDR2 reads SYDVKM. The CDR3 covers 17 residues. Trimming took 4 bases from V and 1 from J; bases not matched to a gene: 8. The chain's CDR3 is CASSSIGGTGGTDTQYF. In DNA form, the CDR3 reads TGTGCCAGCAGTTCAATCGGAGGGACAGGGGGCACAGATACGCAGTATTTT.

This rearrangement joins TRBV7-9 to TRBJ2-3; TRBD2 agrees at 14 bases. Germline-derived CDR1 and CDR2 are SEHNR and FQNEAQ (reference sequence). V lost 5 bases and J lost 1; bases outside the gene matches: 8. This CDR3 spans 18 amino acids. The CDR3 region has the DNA TGTGCCAGCAGCCCCAGACTAGCGGGAGGGCCCGGCACAGATACGCAGTATTTT. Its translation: CASSPRLAGGPGTDTQYF.

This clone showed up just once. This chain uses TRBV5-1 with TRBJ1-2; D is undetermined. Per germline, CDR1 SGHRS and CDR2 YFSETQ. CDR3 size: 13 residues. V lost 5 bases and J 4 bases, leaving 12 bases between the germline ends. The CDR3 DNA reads TGCGCCAGCAGACCGTCAGGTCTCTATGGCTACACCTTC. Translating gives CASRPSGLYGYTF.